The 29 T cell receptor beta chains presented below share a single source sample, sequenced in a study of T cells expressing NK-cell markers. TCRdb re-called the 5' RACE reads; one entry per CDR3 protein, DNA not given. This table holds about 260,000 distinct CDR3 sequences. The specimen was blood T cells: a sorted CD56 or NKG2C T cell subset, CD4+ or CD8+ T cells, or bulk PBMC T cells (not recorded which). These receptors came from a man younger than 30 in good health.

The CDR3 loop reads CASIASGGHLYNEQFF. The chain has TRBV19 and TRBJ2-1; TCRdb's D gene call, TRBD1, goes unchecked for lack of DNA. Per germline, CDR1 LNHDA and CDR2 SQIVND (reference sequence). The CDR3 is 16 amino acids.

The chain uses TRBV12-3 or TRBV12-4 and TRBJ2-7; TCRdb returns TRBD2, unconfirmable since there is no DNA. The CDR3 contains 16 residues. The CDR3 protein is CASSLFSGASSYEQYF.

CDR3 loop: CSVGALLTNYGYTF. V is TRBV29-1 and J is TRBJ1-2. The CDR3 sequence is 14 residues long. Germline-derived CDR1 and CDR2 are SQVTM and ANQGSEA.

The CDR3 sequence: CASSLGGRTTNEKLFF. J is TRBJ1-4 and V is TRBV27; with no DNA, the TCRdb D assignment of TRBD1 cannot be verified. Germline V gene lookup returns CDR1 MNHEY and CDR2 SMNVEV (reference sequence). This CDR3 is built from 16 residues. Based on the CDR3 plus reference TRBV27 and TRBJ1-4, the full variable domain is EAQVTQNPRYLITVTGKKLTVTCSQNMNHEYMSWYRQDPGLGLRQIYYSMNVEVTDKGDVPEGYKVSRKEKRNFPLILESPSPNQTSLYFCASSLGGRTTNEKLFFGSGTQLSVL.

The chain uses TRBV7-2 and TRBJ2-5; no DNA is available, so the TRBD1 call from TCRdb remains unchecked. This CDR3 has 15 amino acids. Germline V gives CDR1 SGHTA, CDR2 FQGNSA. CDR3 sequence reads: CASRRTGVGSETQYF.

This CDR3 is CSASNSARGNEQFF. The genes are TRBV20-1 and TRBJ2-1; TCRdb designates TRBD1, a call that cannot be tested without DNA. This CDR3 spans 14 amino acids. Germline CDR1 DFQATT, CDR2 SNEGSKA (reference sequence).

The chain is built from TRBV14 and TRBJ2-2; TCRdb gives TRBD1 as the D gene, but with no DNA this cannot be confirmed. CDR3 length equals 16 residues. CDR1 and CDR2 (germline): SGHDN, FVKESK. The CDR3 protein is CASSHLTGYKTGELFF.

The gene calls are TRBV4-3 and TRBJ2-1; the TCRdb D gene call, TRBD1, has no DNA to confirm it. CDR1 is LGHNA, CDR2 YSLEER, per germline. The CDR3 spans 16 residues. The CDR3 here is CASRGVEGHVYNEQFF.

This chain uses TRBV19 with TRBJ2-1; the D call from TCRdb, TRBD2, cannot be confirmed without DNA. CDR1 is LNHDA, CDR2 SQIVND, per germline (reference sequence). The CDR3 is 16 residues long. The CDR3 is CASRSAGGKSYNEQFF. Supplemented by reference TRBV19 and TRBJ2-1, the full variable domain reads DGGITQSPKYLFRKEGQNVTLSCEQNLNHDAMYWYRQDPGQGLRLIYYSQIVNDFQKGDIAEGYSVSREKKESFPLTVTSAQKNPTAFYLCASRSAGGKSYNEQFFGPGTRLTVL.

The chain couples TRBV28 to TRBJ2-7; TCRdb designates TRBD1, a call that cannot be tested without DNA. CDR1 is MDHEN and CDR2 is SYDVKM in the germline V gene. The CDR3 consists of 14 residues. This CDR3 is CASSPGDHHYEQYF.

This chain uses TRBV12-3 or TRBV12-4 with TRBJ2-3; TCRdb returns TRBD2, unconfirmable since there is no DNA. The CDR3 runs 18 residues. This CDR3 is CASSLGGRGASSTDTQYF.

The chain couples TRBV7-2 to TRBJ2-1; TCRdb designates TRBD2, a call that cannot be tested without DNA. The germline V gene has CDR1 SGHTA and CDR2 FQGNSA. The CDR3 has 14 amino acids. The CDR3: CASSLVTLAREQFF.

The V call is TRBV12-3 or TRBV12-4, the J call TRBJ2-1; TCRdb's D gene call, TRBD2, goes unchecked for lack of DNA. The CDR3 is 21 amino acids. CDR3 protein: CASSLLVGLAGVHRNHNEQFF.

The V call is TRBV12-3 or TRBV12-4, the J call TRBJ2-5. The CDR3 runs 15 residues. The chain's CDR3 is CASSLRPAIKETQYF.

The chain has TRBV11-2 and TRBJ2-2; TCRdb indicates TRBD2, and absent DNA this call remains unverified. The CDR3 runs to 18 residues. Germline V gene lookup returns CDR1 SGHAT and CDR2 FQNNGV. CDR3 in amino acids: CASSPRLHDTGHTGELFF.

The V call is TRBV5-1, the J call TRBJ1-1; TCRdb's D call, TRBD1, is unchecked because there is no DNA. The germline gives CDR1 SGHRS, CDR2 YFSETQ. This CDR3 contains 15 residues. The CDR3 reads CASGRDRMMNTEAFF.

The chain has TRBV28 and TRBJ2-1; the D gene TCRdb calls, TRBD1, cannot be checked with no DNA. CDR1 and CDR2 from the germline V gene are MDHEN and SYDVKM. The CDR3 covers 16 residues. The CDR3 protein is CASSSGKRGSYNEQFF.

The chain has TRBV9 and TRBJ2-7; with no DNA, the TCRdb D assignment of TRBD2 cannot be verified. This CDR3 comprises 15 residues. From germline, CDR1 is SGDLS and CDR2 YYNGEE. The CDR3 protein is CASSASGTETYEQYF. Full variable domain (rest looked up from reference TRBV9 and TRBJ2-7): DSGVTQTPKHLITATGQRVTLRCSPRSGDLSVYWYQQSLDQGLQFLIQYYNGEERAKGNILERFSAQQFPDLHSELNLSSLELGDSALYFCASSASGTETYEQYFGPGTRLTVT.

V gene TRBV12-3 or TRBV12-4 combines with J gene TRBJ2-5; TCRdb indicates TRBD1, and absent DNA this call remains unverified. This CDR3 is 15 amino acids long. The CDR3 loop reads CASSFRGQDLETQYF.

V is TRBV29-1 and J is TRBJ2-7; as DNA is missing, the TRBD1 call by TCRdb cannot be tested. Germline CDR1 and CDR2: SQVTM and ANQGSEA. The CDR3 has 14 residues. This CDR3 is CSVLKGDRVYEQYF.

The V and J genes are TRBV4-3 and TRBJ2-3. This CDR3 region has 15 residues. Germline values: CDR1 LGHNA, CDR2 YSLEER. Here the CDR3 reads CASSQVGLGPDTQYF.

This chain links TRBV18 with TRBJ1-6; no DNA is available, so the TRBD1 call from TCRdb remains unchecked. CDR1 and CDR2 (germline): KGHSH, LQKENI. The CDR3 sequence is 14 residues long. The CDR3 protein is CASSPGGGNSPLHF.

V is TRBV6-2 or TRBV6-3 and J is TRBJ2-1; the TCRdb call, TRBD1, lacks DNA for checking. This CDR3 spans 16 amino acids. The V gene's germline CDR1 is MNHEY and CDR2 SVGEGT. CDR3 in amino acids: CASSYPGQVDHNEQFF.

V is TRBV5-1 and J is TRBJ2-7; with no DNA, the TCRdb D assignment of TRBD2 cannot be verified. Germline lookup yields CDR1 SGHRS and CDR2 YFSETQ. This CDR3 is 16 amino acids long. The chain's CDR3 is CASSPQTSGKSYEQYF.

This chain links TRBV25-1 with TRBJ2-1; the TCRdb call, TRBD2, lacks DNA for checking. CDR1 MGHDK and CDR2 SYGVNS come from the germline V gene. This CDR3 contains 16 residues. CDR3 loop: CASSESLQGSYNEQFF.

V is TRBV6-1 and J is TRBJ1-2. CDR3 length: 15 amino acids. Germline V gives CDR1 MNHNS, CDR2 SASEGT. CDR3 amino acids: CASSTGLGSVYGYTF.

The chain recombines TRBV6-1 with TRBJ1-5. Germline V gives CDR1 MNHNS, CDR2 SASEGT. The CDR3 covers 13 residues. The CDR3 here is CASSERQAQPQHF.

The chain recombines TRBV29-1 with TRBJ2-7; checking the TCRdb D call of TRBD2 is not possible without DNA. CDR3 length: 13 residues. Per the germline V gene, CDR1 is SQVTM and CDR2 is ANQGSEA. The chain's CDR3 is CSASLANIYEQYF.

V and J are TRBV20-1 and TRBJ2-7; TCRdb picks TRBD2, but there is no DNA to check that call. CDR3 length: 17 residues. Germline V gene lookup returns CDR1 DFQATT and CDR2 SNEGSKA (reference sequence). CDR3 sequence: CSSGTSGRPSYLLEQYF.